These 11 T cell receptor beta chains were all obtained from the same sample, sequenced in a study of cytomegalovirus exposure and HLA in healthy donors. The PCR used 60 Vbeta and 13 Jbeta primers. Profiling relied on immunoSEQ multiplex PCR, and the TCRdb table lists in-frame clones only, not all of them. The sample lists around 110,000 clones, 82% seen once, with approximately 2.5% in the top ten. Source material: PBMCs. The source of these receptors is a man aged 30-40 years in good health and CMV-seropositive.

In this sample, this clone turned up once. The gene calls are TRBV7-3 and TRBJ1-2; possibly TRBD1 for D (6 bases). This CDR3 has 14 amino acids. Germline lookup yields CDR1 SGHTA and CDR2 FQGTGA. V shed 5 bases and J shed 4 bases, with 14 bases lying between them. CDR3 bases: TGTGCCAGCAGCACGGCACAGGGATCCTATGGCTACACCTTC. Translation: CASSTAQGSYGYTF.

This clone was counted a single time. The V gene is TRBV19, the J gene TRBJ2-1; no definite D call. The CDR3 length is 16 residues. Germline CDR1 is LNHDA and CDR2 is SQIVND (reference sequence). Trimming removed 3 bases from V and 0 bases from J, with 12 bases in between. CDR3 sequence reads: CASSILPISSYNEQFF. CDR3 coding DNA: TGTGCCAGTAGTATTCTACCGATAAGCTCCTACAATGAGCAGTTCTTC.

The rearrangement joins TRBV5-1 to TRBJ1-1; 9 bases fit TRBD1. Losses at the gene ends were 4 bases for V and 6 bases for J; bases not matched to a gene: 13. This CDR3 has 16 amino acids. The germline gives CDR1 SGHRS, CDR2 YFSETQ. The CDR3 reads CASSGGPGQGTSEAFF. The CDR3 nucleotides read TGCGCCAGCAGCGGGGGCCCGGGACAGGGAACCTCTGAAGCTTTCTTT.

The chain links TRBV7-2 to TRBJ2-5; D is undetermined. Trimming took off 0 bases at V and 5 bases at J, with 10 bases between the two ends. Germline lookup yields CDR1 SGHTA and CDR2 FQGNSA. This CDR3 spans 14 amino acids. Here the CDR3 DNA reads TGTGCCAGCAGCTTAGCTCTTGCGAGGGAGACCCAGTACTTC. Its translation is CASSLALARETQYF.

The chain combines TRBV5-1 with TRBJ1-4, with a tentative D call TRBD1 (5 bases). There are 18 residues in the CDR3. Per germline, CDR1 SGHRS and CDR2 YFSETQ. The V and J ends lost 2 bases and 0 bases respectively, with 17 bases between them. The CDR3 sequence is CASSLGSRAGPTNEKLFF. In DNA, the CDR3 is TGCGCCAGCAGCTTAGGGTCAAGGGCAGGGCCAACTAATGAAAAACTGTTTTTT.

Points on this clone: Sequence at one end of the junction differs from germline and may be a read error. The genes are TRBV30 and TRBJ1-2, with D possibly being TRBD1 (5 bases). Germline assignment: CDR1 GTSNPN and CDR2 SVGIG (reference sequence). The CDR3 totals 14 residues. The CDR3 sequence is CAWSGQIKDYGYTF. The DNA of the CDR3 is TGTGCCTGGAGTGGACAGATCAAGGACTACGGCTACACCTTC. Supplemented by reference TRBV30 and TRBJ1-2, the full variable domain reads SQTIHQWPATLVQPVGSPLSLECTVEGTSNPNLYWYRQAAGRGLQLLFYSVGIGQISSEVPQNLSASRPQDRQFILSSKKLLLSDSGFYLCAWSGQIKDYGYTFGSGTRLTVV.

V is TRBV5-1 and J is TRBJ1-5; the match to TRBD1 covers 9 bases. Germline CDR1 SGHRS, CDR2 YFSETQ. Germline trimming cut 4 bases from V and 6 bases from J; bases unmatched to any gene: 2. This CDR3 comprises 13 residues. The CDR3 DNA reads TGCGCCAGCAGCATGGGACAGGGTCAGCCCCAGCATTTT. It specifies CASSMGQGQPQHF.

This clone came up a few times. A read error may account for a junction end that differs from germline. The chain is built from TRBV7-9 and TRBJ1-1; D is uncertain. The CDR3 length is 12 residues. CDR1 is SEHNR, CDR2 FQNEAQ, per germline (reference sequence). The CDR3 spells CSSSLGTGEAFF. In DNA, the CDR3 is TGTTCCAGCAGCTTAGGTACGGGTGAAGCTTTCTTT.

The CDR3 coding sequence is TGTGCCAGTACCTCGGACAGGGCCCGCAATCAGCCCCAGCATTTT. The encoded protein is CASTSDRARNQPQHF. The V and J genes are TRBV19 and TRBJ1-5, with TRBD1 matching 8 bases. The CDR3 covers 15 residues. From germline, CDR1 is LNHDA and CDR2 SQIVND (reference sequence). V trimming: 7 bases; J trimming: 2 bases; junction bases outside the gene matches: 7.

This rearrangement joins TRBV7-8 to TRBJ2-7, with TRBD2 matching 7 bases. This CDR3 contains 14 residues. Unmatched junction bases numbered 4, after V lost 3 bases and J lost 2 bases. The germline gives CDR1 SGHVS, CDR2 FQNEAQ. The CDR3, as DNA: TGTGCCAGCAGCTTTTCCGGGACTACCTACGAGCAGTACTTC. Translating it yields CASSFSGTTYEQYF.

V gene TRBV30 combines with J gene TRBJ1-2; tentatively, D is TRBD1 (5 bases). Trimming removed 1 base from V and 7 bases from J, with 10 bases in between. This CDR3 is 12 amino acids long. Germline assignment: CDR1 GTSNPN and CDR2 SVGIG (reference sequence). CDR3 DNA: TGTGCCTGGAGTGCAGGGATCTCTGGCTACACCTTC. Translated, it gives CAWSAGISGYTF.